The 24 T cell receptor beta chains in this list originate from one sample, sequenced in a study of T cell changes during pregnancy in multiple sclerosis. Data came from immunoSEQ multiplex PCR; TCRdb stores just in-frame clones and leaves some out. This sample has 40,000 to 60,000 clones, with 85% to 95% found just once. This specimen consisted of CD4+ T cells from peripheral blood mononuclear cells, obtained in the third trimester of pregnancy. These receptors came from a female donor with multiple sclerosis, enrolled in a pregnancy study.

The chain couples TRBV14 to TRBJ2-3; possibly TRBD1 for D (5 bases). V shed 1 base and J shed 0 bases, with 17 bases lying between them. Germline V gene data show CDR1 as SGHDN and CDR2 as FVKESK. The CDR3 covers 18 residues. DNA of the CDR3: TGTGCCAGCAGCCAAGTCCTTGGATGGGGCGCGAGCACAGATACGCAGTATTTT. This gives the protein CASSQVLGWGASTDTQYF.

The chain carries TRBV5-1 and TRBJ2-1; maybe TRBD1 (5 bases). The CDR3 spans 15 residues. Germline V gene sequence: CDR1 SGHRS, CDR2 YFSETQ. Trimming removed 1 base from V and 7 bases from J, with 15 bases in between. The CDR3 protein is CASSLSQGGLNEQFF. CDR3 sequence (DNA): TGCGCCAGCAGCTTGTCCCAGGGTGGGTTGAATGAGCAGTTCTTC.

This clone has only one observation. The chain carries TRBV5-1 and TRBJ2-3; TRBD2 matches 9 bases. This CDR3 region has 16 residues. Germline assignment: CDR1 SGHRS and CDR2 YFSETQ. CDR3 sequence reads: CAVAGVPGTSTDTQYF. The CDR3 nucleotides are TGCGCAGTAGCGGGAGTACCCGGAACTAGCACAGATACGCAGTATTTT.

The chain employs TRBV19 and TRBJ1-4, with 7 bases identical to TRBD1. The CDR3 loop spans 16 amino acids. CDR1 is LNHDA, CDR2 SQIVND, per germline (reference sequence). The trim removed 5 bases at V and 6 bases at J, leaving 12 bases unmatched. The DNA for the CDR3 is TGTGCCAGTAGTCCCGGAAGGACAGGCAGAGATGAAAAACTGTTTTTT. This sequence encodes CASSPGRTGRDEKLFF.

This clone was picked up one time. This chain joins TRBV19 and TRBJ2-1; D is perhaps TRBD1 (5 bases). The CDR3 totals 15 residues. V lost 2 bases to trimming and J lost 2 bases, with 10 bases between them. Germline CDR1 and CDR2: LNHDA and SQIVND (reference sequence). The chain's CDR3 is CASSIQGFTYNEQFF. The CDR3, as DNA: TGTGCCAGTAGTATACAGGGTTTCACCTACAATGAGCAGTTCTTC.

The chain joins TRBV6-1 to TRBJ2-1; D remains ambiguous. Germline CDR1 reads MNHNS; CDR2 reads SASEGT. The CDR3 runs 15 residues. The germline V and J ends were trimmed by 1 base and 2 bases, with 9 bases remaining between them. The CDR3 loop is CASSEDYPPYNEQFF. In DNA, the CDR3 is TGTGCCAGCAGTGAAGACTACCCCCCCTACAATGAGCAGTTCTTC.

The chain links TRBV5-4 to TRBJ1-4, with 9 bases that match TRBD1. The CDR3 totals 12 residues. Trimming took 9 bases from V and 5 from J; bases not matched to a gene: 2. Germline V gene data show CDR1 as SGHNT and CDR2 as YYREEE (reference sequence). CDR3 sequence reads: CAIGQGNEKLFF. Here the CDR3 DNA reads TGTGCCATCGGACAGGGGAATGAAAAACTGTTTTTT.

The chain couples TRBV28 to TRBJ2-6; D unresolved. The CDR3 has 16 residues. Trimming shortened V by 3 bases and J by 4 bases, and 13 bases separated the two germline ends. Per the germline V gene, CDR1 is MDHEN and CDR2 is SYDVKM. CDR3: CASSFAGSTGANVLTF. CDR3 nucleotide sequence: TGTGCCAGCAGTTTCGCAGGATCTACAGGGGCCAACGTCCTGACTTTC.

The CDR3 loop is CASSVGTLGQNEQFF. CDR3 bases: TGTGCCAGCAGCGTAGGGACACTGGGGCAAAATGAGCAGTTCTTC. J is TRBJ2-1 and V is TRBV9; D possibly corresponds to TRBD1 (5 bases). Germline V gene data show CDR1 as SGDLS and CDR2 as YYNGEE. The CDR3 runs to 15 residues. V dropped 0 bases and J dropped 7 bases, with 14 bases sitting between them.

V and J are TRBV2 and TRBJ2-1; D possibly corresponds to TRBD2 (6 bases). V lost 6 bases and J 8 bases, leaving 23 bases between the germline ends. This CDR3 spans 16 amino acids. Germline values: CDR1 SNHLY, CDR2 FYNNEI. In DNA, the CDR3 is TGTGCCAGCAGCCAGACCGGGACTGGCCTTTGGGATGAGCAGTTCTTC. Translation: CASSQTGTGLWDEQFF. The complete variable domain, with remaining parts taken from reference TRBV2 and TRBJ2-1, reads EPEVTQTPSHQVTQMGQEVILRCVPISNHLYFYWYRQILGQKVEFLVSFYNNEISEKSEIFDDQFSVERPDGSNFTLKIRSTKLEDSAMYFCASSQTGTGLWDEQFFGPGTRLTVL.

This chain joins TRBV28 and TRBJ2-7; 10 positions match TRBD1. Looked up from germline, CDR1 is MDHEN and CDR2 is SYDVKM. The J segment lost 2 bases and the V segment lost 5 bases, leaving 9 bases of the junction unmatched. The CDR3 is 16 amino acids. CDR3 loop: CASSPPPGQGTYEQYF. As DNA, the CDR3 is TGTGCCAGCAGTCCCCCACCGGGACAGGGGACCTACGAGCAGTACTTC.

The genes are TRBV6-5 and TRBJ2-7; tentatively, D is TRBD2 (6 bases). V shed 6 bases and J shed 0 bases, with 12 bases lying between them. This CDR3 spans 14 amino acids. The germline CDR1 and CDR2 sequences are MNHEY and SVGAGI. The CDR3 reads CASRISGSSYEQYF. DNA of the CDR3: TGTGCCAGCAGAATCAGCGGGTCCTCCTACGAGCAGTACTTC.

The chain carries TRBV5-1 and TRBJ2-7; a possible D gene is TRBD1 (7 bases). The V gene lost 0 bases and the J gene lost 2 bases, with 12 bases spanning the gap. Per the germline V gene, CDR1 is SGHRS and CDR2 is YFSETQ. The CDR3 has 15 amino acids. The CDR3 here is CASSLGGTDTYEQYF. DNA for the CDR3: TGCGCCAGCAGCTTGGGCGGGACAGACACCTACGAGCAGTACTTC. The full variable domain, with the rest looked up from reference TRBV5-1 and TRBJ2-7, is KAGVTQTPRYLIKTRGQQVTLSCSPISGHRSVSWYQQTPGQGLQFLFEYFSETQRNKGNFPGRFSGRQFSNSRSEMNVSTLELGDSALYLCASSLGGTDTYEQYFGPGTRLTVT.

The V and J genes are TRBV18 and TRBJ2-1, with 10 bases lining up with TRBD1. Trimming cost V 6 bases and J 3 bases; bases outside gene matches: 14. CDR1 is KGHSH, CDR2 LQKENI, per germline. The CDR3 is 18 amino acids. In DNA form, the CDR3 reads TGTGCCAGCTCCCCCAAGGGGCTCCGGGACAGGGGCTACAATGAGCAGTTCTTC. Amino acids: CASSPKGLRDRGYNEQFF.

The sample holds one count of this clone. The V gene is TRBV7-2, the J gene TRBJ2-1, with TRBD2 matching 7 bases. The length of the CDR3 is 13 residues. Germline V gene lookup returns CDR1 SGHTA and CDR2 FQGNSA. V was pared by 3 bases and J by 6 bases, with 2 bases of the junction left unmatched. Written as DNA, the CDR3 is TGTGCCAGCAGCTTCAGCGGGATCAATGAGCAGTTCTTC. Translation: CASSFSGINEQFF.

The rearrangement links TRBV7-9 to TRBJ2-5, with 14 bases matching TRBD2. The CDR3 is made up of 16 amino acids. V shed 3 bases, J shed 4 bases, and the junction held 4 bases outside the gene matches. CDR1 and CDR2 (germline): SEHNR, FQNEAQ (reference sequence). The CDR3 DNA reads TGTGCCAGCAGCTTGAGAGGACTAGCGGGAGGAGAGACCCAGTACTTC. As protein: CASSLRGLAGGETQYF.

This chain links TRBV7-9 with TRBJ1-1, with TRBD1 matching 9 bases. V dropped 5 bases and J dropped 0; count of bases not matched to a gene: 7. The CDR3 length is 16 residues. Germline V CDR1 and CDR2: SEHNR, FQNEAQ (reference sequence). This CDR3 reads CASSLPDRGLNTEAFF. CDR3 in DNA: TGTGCCAGCAGCCTACCGGACAGGGGACTGAACACTGAAGCTTTCTTT.

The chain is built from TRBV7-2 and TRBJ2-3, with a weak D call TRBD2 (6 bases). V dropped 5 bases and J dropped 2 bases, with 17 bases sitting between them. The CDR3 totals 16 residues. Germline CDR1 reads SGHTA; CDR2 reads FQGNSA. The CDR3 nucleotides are TGTGCCAGCAGCACCAGGGCGGCGGGGACCACAGATACGCAGTATTTT. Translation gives CASSTRAAGTTDTQYF.

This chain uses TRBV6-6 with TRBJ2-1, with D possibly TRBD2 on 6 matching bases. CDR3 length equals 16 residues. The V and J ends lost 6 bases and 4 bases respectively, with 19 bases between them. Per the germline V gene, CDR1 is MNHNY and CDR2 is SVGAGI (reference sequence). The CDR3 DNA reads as TGTGCCAGCAGCGACGTGGAGGGAGTTGGTTACAATGAGCAGTTCTTC. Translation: CASSDVEGVGYNEQFF.

The CDR3 region has the DNA TGCGCCAGCAGCTTGGACCTAGCGGGGGGTGAGACCCAGTACTTC. Residues: CASSLDLAGGETQYF. This chain links TRBV5-1 with TRBJ2-5, with 11 bases aligning to TRBD2. The CDR3 runs 15 residues. V was pared by 0 bases and J by 5 bases, with 3 bases of the junction left unmatched. CDR1 is SGHRS, CDR2 YFSETQ, per germline.

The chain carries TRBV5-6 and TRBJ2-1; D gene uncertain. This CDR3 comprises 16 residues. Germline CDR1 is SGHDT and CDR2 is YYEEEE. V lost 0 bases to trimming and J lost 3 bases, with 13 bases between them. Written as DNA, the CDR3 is TGTGCCAGCAGCTTGGAGGTGGGCAGCCTCTACAATGAGCAGTTCTTC. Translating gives CASSLEVGSLYNEQFF.

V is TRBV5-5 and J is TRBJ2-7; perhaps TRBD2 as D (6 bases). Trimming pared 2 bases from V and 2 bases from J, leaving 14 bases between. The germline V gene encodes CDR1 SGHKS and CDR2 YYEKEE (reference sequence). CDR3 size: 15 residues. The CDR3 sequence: CASSFGGTSTYEQYF. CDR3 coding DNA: TGTGCCAGCAGCTTTGGGGGGACTTCGACCTACGAGCAGTACTTC.

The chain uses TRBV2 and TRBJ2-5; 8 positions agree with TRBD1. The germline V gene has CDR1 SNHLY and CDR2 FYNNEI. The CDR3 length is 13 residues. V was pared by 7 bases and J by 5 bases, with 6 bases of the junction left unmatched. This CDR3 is CASITGGWETQYF. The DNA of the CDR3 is TGTGCCAGCATTACAGGGGGGTGGGAGACCCAGTACTTC.

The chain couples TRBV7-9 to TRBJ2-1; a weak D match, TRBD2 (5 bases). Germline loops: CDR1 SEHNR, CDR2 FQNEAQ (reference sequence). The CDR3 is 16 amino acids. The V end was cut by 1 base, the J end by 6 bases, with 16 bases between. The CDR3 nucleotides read TGTGCCAGCAGCTTAGGGGTGACAACCGAGGGCAATGAGCAGTTCTTC. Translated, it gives CASSLGVTTEGNEQFF.